The sequence of this TCR beta chain was determined in a study of post-analysis software for immune sequencing data. At the level of the study: As for disease course, relapsing-remitting, secondary progressive and progressive-relapsing multiple sclerosis were all included. Whole-study results and caveats: A significant reduction in normalized Chao1 diversity was observed in multiple sclerosis patients versus controls. Samples prepared in the same batch strongly co-clustered by F measure. TRBV segments more frequent in patients than in controls numbered a few and included TRBV5-6, TRBV5-1 and TRBV20-1.

The V gene's germline CDR1 is SNHLY and CDR2 FYNNEI. This CDR3 has 14 amino acids. This clonotype was picked up a small number of times. What it recognizes is unknown. Built from TCR beta cDNA, the libraries had unique molecular identifiers in them. About 500,000 cDNA molecules were obtained from roughly 1 to 10 million T cells. TCRdb itself ran the PCR reads through MiXCR, one entry per CDR3 protein. The data show about 800,000 distinct CDR3 sequences, approximately 30% seen once. The V gene is TRBV2, the J gene TRBJ2-7; 9 bases line up with TRBD2. The assigned J gene may be wrong: the sequence end matches TRBJ2-5 better. Material: blood. The origin of this receptor is a girl aged 5 to 17 with multiple sclerosis. The CDR3 nucleotides read TGTGCCAGCGAGGCGGGGGGGCCAGTGGAGACCCAGTACTTC. Its translation: CASEAGGPVETQYF.